Below, 32 T cell receptor beta chains from the same sample are listed, as sequenced in a study of vaccination and CD4 T cells after COVID-19 (dated by TCRdb to 2022 to 2024). The intended sense of this specimen's treatment or condition label: approximately 9-day PBMC culture with coronavirus spike peptide pools or control peptides (ViraFEST assay). Receptors were amplified or captured by PCR. Sequencing relied on an Illumina iSeq 100. DNA from cultured CD4+ T cells underwent TCR sequencing with the Oncomine TCR Beta short-read assay at the Johns Hopkins FTIC core. TCRdb took the public reads, trimmed them with fastp at Q25, ran MiXCR for clone calling and kept in-frame beta chains. When rows share a CDR3 protein, they turn into one entry using the most common DNA and genes. In all, the sample holds 15,000 to 20,000 distinct CDR3 sequences, and roughly 43% of those were seen once. The ten largest make up 4.5% to 6% of the sample.

These receptors' targets are unknown. The sequencing used CD4+ T cells from blood, cultured in vitro, collected before SARS-CoV-2 vaccination. The receptor set was obtained from a human donor who had recovered from COVID-19.

The chain is built from TRBV11-3 and TRBJ1-2, with 8 bases matching TRBD1. The V gene's germline CDR1 is SGHNT and CDR2 YENEEA. After removal of 4 bases from V and 7 bases from J, the junction contained 5 bases not matched to a gene. The CDR3 has 13 amino acids. This chain's CDR3 is CASSSTGVGGYTF. The DNA for the CDR3 is TGTGCCAGCAGCTCGACAGGGGTGGGTGGCTACACCTTC.

The rearrangement uses TRBV6-2 or TRBV6-3 and TRBJ1-1; D unresolved. With 6 bases removed from V and 4 bases from J, the gap between germline ends came to 15 bases. Germline V CDR1 and CDR2: MNHEY, SVGEGT. The CDR3 runs to 14 residues. The chain's CDR3 is CASRTEGPGTEAFF. DNA for the CDR3: TGTGCCAGCAGAACGGAGGGTCCGGGCACTGAAGCTTTCTTT.

The table lists this clonotype with a few counts. The chain carries TRBV20-1 and TRBJ1-6, with unresolved D. V shed 6 bases and J shed 5 bases, with 14 bases lying between them. The CDR3 length is 14 residues. The germline V gene has CDR1 DFQATT and CDR2 SNEGSKA (reference sequence). The CDR3 nucleotides are TGCAGTGCCAGATCCGGGATAGATAATTCACCCCTCCACTTT. Residues: CSARSGIDNSPLHF.

About this clonotype itself: One end of the junction fails to match germline, which may point to a read error. CDR3 residues: CSARDSWTNAGEPFF. The CDR3 nucleotides are TGCAGTGCTAGAGATAGTTGGACTAACGCCGGGGAGCCGTTTTTT. J is TRBJ2-2 and V is TRBV20-1; D is perhaps TRBD2 (6 bases). The CDR3 runs to 15 residues. Germline V lookup: CDR1 DFQATT, CDR2 SNEGSKA (reference sequence).

This clonotype was recorded once. This sequence joins TRBV20-1 and TRBJ2-1; D is unresolved. This CDR3 has 10 amino acids. Trimming took off 6 bases at V and 9 bases at J, with 9 bases between the two ends. Per germline, CDR1 DFQATT and CDR2 SNEGSKA (reference sequence). CDR3 loop: CSAERGEQFF. CDR3 DNA sequence: TGCAGTGCCGAGAGAGGTGAGCAGTTCTTC.

This clonotype was seen only a few times. The chain couples TRBV27 to TRBJ1-2, with 7 bases lining up with TRBD1. J gave up 8 bases and V 2 bases, and 11 bases lay outside the gene matches. The CDR3 spans 15 residues. The germline CDR1 and CDR2 sequences are MNHEY and SMNVEV (reference sequence). The CDR3: CASSLKPDRVEGYTF. CDR3 coding DNA: TGTGCCAGCAGTTTAAAGCCAGACAGGGTTGAAGGCTACACCTTC.

The chain combines TRBV7-2 with TRBJ1-1; TRBD1 aligns across 12 bases. CDR3 size: 17 residues. Germline trimming cut 0 bases from V and 4 bases from J; bases unmatched to any gene: 6. Per germline, CDR1 SGHTA and CDR2 FQGNSA. The CDR3 coding sequence is TGTGCCAGCAGCTTAGCCGGGACAGGGGGCGCGGGCACTGAAGCTTTCTTT. It translates to CASSLAGTGGAGTEAFF.

Only a few counts were recorded for this clonotype. The chain combines TRBV27 with TRBJ2-3, with D possibly being TRBD1 (6 bases). The CDR3 has 16 amino acids. Germline V gene lookup returns CDR1 MNHEY and CDR2 SMNVEV (reference sequence). Trimming removed 5 bases at V and 1 base at J, with 16 bases between. For the CDR3, the DNA is TGTGCCAGCAGTCCGTCGGTGGGGGCCGGCACAGATACGCAGTATTTT. Translating it yields CASSPSVGAGTDTQYF.

This clonotype was counted between two and nine times. The genes are TRBV7-2 and TRBJ1-2, with TRBD1 matching 9 bases. CDR3 length: 13 residues. After removal of 3 bases from V and 7 bases from J, the junction contained 3 bases not matched to a gene. CDR1 is SGHTA and CDR2 is FQGNSA in the germline V gene. For the CDR3, the DNA is TGTGCCAGCAGCTTGAGACAGGGGGGTGGCTACACCTTC. Protein product: CASSLRQGGGYTF.

This clonotype was counted between two and nine times. The rearrangement links TRBV6-2 or TRBV6-3 to TRBJ2-5; D may be TRBD2 (7 bases). The CDR3 totals 15 residues. The V gene lost 6 bases and the J gene lost 3 bases, with 17 bases spanning the gap. Germline CDR1 is MNHEY and CDR2 is SVGEGT. CDR3 DNA sequence: TGTGCCAGCAGAAAGGAGGGGGGGCGGGAAGAGACCCAGTACTTC. Its protein product is CASRKEGGREETQYF.

The chain recombines TRBV6-2 or TRBV6-3 with TRBJ2-2; 7 bases map to TRBD1. The CDR3 is 15 amino acids. CDR1 and CDR2 from the germline V gene are MNHEY and SVGEGT. V gave up 6 bases and J gave up 2 bases; unmatched junction bases: 6. The CDR3 DNA is TGTGCCAGCAGCTGGGGACAGATAAACACCGGGGAGCTGTTTTTT. Protein: CASSWGQINTGELFF.

This clonotype was picked up a small number of times. The chain employs TRBV25-1 and TRBJ1-1; TRBD1 matches at 8 bases. This CDR3 region has 14 residues. After removal of 6 bases from V and 5 bases from J, the junction contained 8 bases not matched to a gene. Germline V gene lookup returns CDR1 MGHDK and CDR2 SYGVNS. The CDR3 reads CASSRDRGGTEAFF. The CDR3 region has the DNA TGTGCCAGCAGCCGTGACAGGGGAGGGACTGAAGCTTTCTTT.

This clonotype was recorded a few times. The chain carries TRBV6-1 and TRBJ2-2, with 13 bases identical to TRBD2. The CDR3 length is 17 residues. The V segment lost 7 bases and the J segment 7 bases; nucleotides outside the gene matches: 12. Germline assignment: CDR1 MNHNS and CDR2 SASEGT. This CDR3 reads CASKGLAGAGVDGELFF. The CDR3 DNA sequence: TGTGCCAGCAAAGGACTAGCGGGAGCGGGCGTCGACGGGGAGCTGTTTTTT.

The V call is TRBV11-3, the J call TRBJ2-7; D uncertain. V lost 3 bases to trimming and J lost 6 bases, with 6 bases between them. The CDR3 spans 11 residues. Germline loops: CDR1 SGHNT, CDR2 YENEEA. The DNA for the CDR3 is TGTGCCAGCAGCTTTACGCTCGAGCAGTACTTC. It encodes CASSFTLEQYF.

Here the CDR3 DNA reads TGCGCCAGCAGTCTCGTACGGGCCCAGCCCCAGCATTTT. Amino acid sequence: CASSLVRAQPQHF. This chain joins TRBV23-1 and TRBJ1-5; D is uncertain. Being an ORF, TRBV23-1 has a function that is uncertain. The CDR3 has 13 amino acids. The ends were cut back, 4 bases at V and 7 bases at J, with 11 bases in the middle.

This clonotype was seen a few times. One end of the junction is discordant with germline, which a read error may explain. V is TRBV20-1 and J is TRBJ1-1; 12 bases map to TRBD1. The CDR3 consists of 15 residues. The germline V gene encodes CDR1 DFQATT and CDR2 SNEGSKA (reference sequence). The chain's CDR3 is CSAHSGTGGNNEAFF. The DNA for the CDR3 is TGCAGTGCTCACTCCGGGACAGGGGGCAACAATGAAGCTTTCTTT.

The chain couples TRBV6-1 to TRBJ2-1, with a weak D call TRBD2 (5 bases). The V end lost 6 bases, the J end lost 0 bases, and 12 bases lay between the germline ends. Germline V lookup: CDR1 MNHNS, CDR2 SASEGT. This CDR3 spans 15 amino acids. The CDR3 protein is CASRRSGSSYNEQFF. DNA of the CDR3: TGTGCCAGCAGGAGAAGCGGAAGCTCCTACAATGAGCAGTTCTTC.

This chain uses TRBV12-3 or TRBV12-4 with TRBJ2-2, with TRBD2 matching over 8 bases. This CDR3 spans 15 amino acids. V was clipped by 3 bases and J by 6 bases; unmatched bases: 6. The CDR3 protein is CASSLSGGRAGELFF. In nucleotides, the CDR3 is TGTGCCAGCAGTTTGAGCGGGGGTCGGGCCGGGGAGCTGTTTTTT.

The table lists this clonotype with a few counts. V and J are TRBV6-1 and TRBJ2-2; D unresolved. The CDR3 is 13 residues long. Trimming took 2 bases from V and 6 from J, leaving 7 bases between them. Germline V gene lookup returns CDR1 MNHNS and CDR2 SASEGT. The CDR3 DNA follows: TGTGCCAGCAGTGAACAGACGGCCGGGGAGCTGTTTTTT. It translates to CASSEQTAGELFF.

In this sample, this clonotype turned up a few times. This rearrangement joins TRBV7-2 to TRBJ2-2, with D unclear. CDR3 length equals 13 residues. Germline V lookup: CDR1 SGHTA, CDR2 FQGNSA. The germline V and J ends were trimmed by 5 bases and 8 bases, with 12 bases remaining between them. The DNA of the CDR3 is TGTGCCAGCAGCCCCGACTGGGTAGGGGAGCTGTTTTTT. Translated: CASSPDWVGELFF.

The chain carries TRBV28 and TRBJ1-2; D may be TRBD1 (6 bases). Trimming stripped 7 bases from V and 4 bases from J, with 22 bases between. CDR3 length: 16 amino acids. The germline gives CDR1 MDHEN, CDR2 SYDVKM. CDR3 protein: CASIPETGRGIYGYTF. The CDR3 DNA follows: TGTGCCAGCATTCCTGAAACGGGCAGGGGCATCTATGGCTACACCTTC.

V gene TRBV6-1 combines with J gene TRBJ2-7; D unclear. Trimming took off 8 bases at V and 7 bases at J, with 12 bases between the two ends. CDR1 is MNHNS, CDR2 SASEGT, per germline. CDR3 length: 11 amino acids. CDR3: CASCGYAEQYF. CDR3 DNA sequence: TGTGCCAGCTGTGGTTATGCGGAGCAGTACTTC.

This clonotype showed up just a few times. J is TRBJ2-5 and V is TRBV7-9; D not certain. Trimming stripped 1 base from V and 1 base from J, with 7 bases between. Per germline, CDR1 SEHNR and CDR2 FQNEAQ (reference sequence). The CDR3 runs to 14 residues. CDR3 amino acids: CASSLDLGQETQYF. CDR3 nucleotides: TGTGCCAGCAGCTTAGATTTGGGCCAAGAGACCCAGTACTTC.

This clonotype showed up just a few times. V and J are TRBV7-3 and TRBJ1-1, with D possibly TRBD1 on 5 matching bases. This CDR3 is built from 13 residues. Trimming cost V 2 bases and J 5 bases, with 9 bases left between them. CDR1 is SGHTA and CDR2 is FQGTGA in the germline V gene. CDR3 sequence: CASSLSGTTEAFF. CDR3 DNA sequence: TGTGCCAGCAGCTTATCCGGGACGACTGAAGCTTTCTTT. The variable domain in full, with the rest retrieved from reference TRBV7-3 and TRBJ1-1, is GAGVSQTPSNKVTEKGKYVELRCDPISGHTALYWYRQSLGQGPEFLIYFQGTGAADDSGLPNDRFFAVRPEGSVSTLKIQRTERGDSAVYLCASSLSGTTEAFFGQGTRLTVV.

This clonotype has only a few counts. J is TRBJ1-2 and V is TRBV21-1; the table's D call, TRBD1, has no DNA check behind it. TRBV21-1 is a recognized pseudogene. The CDR3 consists of 13 residues. In DNA, the CDR3 is TGTGCCAGCAGCCTGGGGGGGGGGCTGGGCTACACCTTC. This sequence encodes CASSLGGGLGYTF.

The chain has TRBV20-1 and TRBJ2-1, with TRBD2 as a possible D gene (7 bases). The CDR3 consists of 16 residues. Germline CDR1 DFQATT, CDR2 SNEGSKA (reference sequence). V lost 1 base and J lost 7, with 20 bases in between. CDR3 residues: CSARVVGGAGGNEQFF. The CDR3 coding sequence is TGCAGTGCTAGAGTAGTAGGGGGGGCTGGGGGGAATGAGCAGTTCTTC.

Sample share makes this clonotype large. The rearrangement joins TRBV6-1 to TRBJ1-1; tentative D call: TRBD1 (6 bases). The germline V gene encodes CDR1 MNHNS and CDR2 SASEGT. The CDR3 covers 15 residues. Trimming cost V 6 bases and J 1 base, with 15 bases left between them. CDR3 amino acids: CASSQNGGRNTEAFF. The CDR3 bases are TGTGCCAGCAGCCAGAATGGGGGCAGGAACACTGAAGCTTTCTTT.

This clonotype has just a few counts. This sequence joins TRBV19 and TRBJ1-5, with 8 bases lining up with TRBD1. The length of the CDR3 is 14 residues. Losses at the gene ends were 5 bases for V and 6 bases for J; bases not matched to a gene: 6. In germline, CDR1 is LNHDA, CDR2 SQIVND (reference sequence). The chain's CDR3 is CASSRRGLGQPQHF. DNA for the CDR3: TGTGCCAGTAGTCGCAGGGGGCTTGGTCAGCCCCAGCATTTT.

CDR3: CSARRQNQPQHF. In DNA, the CDR3 is TGCAGTGCTAGAAGGCAGAATCAGCCCCAGCATTTT. V gene TRBV20-1 combines with J gene TRBJ1-5; D remains ambiguous. The germline V and J ends were trimmed by 2 bases and 4 bases, with 6 bases remaining between them. Germline V gene sequence: CDR1 DFQATT, CDR2 SNEGSKA (reference sequence). CDR3 length: 12 amino acids.

This clonotype was observed a handful of times. The chain employs TRBV6-1 and TRBJ1-2; a weak D match, TRBD1 (5 bases). Germline CDR1 is MNHNS and CDR2 is SASEGT. Trimming stripped 6 bases from V and 4 bases from J, with 15 bases between. The CDR3 extends over 14 amino acids. CDR3: CASRPVGGTYGYTF. The CDR3 DNA reads as TGTGCCAGCAGACCCGTCGGGGGGACCTATGGCTACACCTTC.

This chain connects TRBV6-2 or TRBV6-3 to TRBJ1-2; no definite D call. Trimming shortened V by 2 bases and J by 4 bases, and 2 bases separated the two germline ends. The CDR3 contains 11 residues. Germline values: CDR1 MNHEY, CDR2 SVGEGT. The CDR3, as DNA: TGTGCCAGCAGTTACGGCTATGGCTACACCTTC. Translated, it gives CASSYGYGYTF.

The V and J genes are TRBV28 and TRBJ1-2; D gene unclear. The germline V gene encodes CDR1 MDHEN and CDR2 SYDVKM. The CDR3 loop spans 15 amino acids. The germline V and J ends were trimmed by 3 bases and 3 bases, with 14 bases remaining between them. Here the CDR3 DNA reads TGTGCCAGCAGTTTTTCTGGCAGGTGGGACTATGGCTACACCTTC. This gives the protein CASSFSGRWDYGYTF.